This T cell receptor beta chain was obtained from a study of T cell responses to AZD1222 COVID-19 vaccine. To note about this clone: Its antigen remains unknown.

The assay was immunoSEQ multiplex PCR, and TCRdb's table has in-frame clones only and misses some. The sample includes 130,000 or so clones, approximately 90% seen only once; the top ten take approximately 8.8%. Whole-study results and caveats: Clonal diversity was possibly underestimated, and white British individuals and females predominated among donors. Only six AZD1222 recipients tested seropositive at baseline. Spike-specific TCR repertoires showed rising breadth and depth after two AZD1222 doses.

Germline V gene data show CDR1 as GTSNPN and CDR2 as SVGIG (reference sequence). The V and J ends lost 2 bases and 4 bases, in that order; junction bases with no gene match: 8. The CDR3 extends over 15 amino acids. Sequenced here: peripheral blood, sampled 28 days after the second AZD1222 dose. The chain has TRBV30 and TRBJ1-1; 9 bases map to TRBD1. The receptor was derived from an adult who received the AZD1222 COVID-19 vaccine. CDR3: CAWSTTGGGGTEAFF. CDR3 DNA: TGTGCCTGGAGTACCACAGGGGGCGGTGGCACTGAAGCTTTCTTT.